The source of this T cell receptor (beta chain) is a study of CD8 T cells in ankylosing spondylitis (dated by TCRdb to about 2017). As for the study more broadly: The study profiled T cell receptor beta repertoires in healthy donors and ankylosing spondylitis patients to find disease-linked TCR variants. The whole study cohort included some 100 healthy donors and some 27 ankylosing spondylitis patients. Peripheral blood samples were taken, and synovial fluid was additionally collected from ankylosing spondylitis patients.

The data were produced on an Illumina HiSeq 2500. TCR beta libraries were prepared by quantitative 5'-RACE with molecular barcodes. Processing in the source paper ran as follows. Disease-linked TCR variants were identified with a new computational method built on a probabilistic model of VDJ rearrangement. The raw public data were reprocessed by TCRdb itself: fastp quality trimming at Q25, MiXCR clonotype calling, in-frame beta chains only. Under each unique CDR3 protein, matching rows form one entry showing the most common genes and DNA. The V and J calls come from TCRdb's annotation, not from the publication. The sample table contains around 100,000 distinct CDR3 sequences; only one count was recorded for around 24% of them. In total, the top ten clones hold about 12% of the sample. Study-wide findings and limitations: A TCR beta motif made up of several highly homologous amino acid variants appeared to be characteristic of blood from ankylosing spondylitis patients. The disease-linked clones were reported as significantly enriched in matched synovial fluid samples from ankylosing spondylitis patients. The disease-linked clones showed a CD8+ phenotype and occurred at relatively low frequencies in peripheral blood. Some TCR beta motif variants had previously been reported in synovial fluid and blood of reactive arthritis patients, which suggested common disease-initiation mechanisms.

Synovial fluid samples were paired with blood samples taken from the same ankylosing spondylitis patients. This clonotype has more than one count but fewer than ten. This clone's antigen is unknown. No quality values exist for individual bases; no much larger clone is one base distant. The receptor comes from a male donor with ankylosing spondylitis. What was sequenced was synovial fluid, either unsorted or a sorted T cell fraction (not recorded which).

CDR3 protein: CASNDRGGTGELFF. The DNA sequence is as follows: TGTGCCAGCAACGACAGGGGAGGGACCGGGGAGCTGTTTTTT. Recombination linked TRBV27 to TRBJ2-2; TRBD1 could be the D gene, as 8 bases match. V loses 7 bases of germline sequence and J loses 5 bases, and the interval between the two ends is 14 bases. Inclusive of the bounding cysteine and phenylalanine, the CDR3 is 14 residues long. Kept here is only the CDR3 DNA, which spans 42 bases and is read in frame from base 1. According to the germline V gene (reference sequence), CDR1 reads MNHEY and CDR2 reads SMNVEV.